The T cell receptor (beta chain) described here comes from a study of beta chain features in type 1 diabetes. In this sample, this clone turned up a few times. What it recognizes is unknown. Expressed TCRB transcripts got sequenced, as all isolated RNA was reverse transcribed. TCRdb's copy holds only in-frame clones and misses some; the assay was immunoSEQ multiplex PCR. The sample holds over 700,000 clones, 15% to 20% seen once. Study-wide results and limits: People with Type 1 diabetes carried modestly yet significantly shorter TCRB CDR3s in all four CD4+ subsets.

V lost 3 bases and J lost 3; bases outside the gene matches: 16. Germline V CDR1 and CDR2: LNHDA, SQIVND (reference sequence). The CDR3 has 19 residues. The sequence derives from a woman between 18 and 29 years old in good health. The sample consisted of naive CD4+ T cells from blood. V usage is TRBV19 and J usage is TRBJ2-2; 7 bases align to TRBD1. CDR3 sequence (DNA): TGTGCCAGTAGTATTGGTGGGACAGCTTTCTCCAGGCACACCGGGGAGCTGTTTTTT. It codes for CASSIGGTAFSRHTGELFF.